Detailed here is one T cell receptor (beta chain). Its antigen is unknown. This specimen comes from a study of radiotherapy plus CTLA-4 blockade in lung cancer. Study background: In roughly 19% of patients, objective responses were seen; 31% had disease control.

The junction had 11 bases not matched to a gene; V was cut back by 4 bases and J by 5 bases. The CDR3 spans 15 residues. Germline CDR1 and CDR2: SGHRS and YFSETQ. Focal radiation was given together with CTLA-4 blockade (ipilimumab) to patients with chemo-refractory metastatic non-small-cell lung cancer. Measured with immunoSEQ multiplex PCR; TCRdb has only the in-frame clones, and not every one. The sample has about 110,000 clones; 70% to 85% are singletons. Study findings and constraints: Among reported predictors of response, early blood T cell clone dynamics with interferon-beta performed best. Blood-borne expansion of tumor-derived TCR clones followed radiotherapy plus ipilimumab.

The gene calls are TRBV5-1 and TRBJ1-1, with 7 bases lining up with TRBD1. Sequencing used peripheral blood, obtained from a patient treated with radiotherapy plus ipilimumab. This TCR came from a human donor with non-small cell lung cancer that progressed on radiotherapy plus ipilimumab. Some clones in this sample may be carry-over from other donors' samples. The CDR3: CASSQMRGPGTEAFF. The DNA of the CDR3 is TGCGCCAGCAGCCAGATGAGGGGGCCGGGGACTGAAGCTTTCTTT.